The 3 T cell receptor beta chains listed next were all sequenced from one sample in a study of graft-versus-host responses after intestinal transplantation. Profiled with immunoSEQ multiplex PCR; TCRdb holds only in-frame clones, not every one. Altogether 25,000 to 35,000 clones are present, 90% to 95% being singletons, with the ten largest covering around 0.72%. The material was PBMCs, obtained roughly 62 days after intestinal transplant. The receptor set was obtained from a human patient who received an intestinal transplant, so some T cells may come from the graft donor.

The J gene is TRBJ2-7, the V gene TRBV30; D is possibly TRBD1 (5 bases). CDR1 and CDR2 from the germline V gene are GTSNPN and SVGIG (reference sequence). The V gene lost 4 bases and the J gene lost 4 bases, with 17 bases spanning the gap. The CDR3 is 14 amino acids. Here the CDR3 reads CAWNPGAGWYEQYF. CDR3 coding DNA: TGTGCCTGGAACCCCGGTGCAGGGTGGTACGAGCAGTACTTC.

V usage is TRBV4-1 and J usage is TRBJ2-7, with D perhaps TRBD1 (6 bases). The CDR3 runs to 14 residues. The ends were cut back, 3 bases at V and 3 bases at J, with 12 bases in the middle. Germline CDR1 and CDR2: MGHRA and YSYEKL. DNA for the CDR3: TGCGCCAGCAGCCAGGGGGCGGTCAGCTACGAGCAGTACTTC. This sequence encodes CASSQGAVSYEQYF.

CDR3 amino acids: CASSEQGIDTQYF. In DNA form, the CDR3 reads TGTGCCAGCAGTGAACAGGGGATAGATACGCAGTATTTT. The chain employs TRBV2 and TRBJ2-3; D possibly corresponds to TRBD1 (6 bases). V was trimmed by 2 bases and J by 5 bases, leaving 8 bases between them. Per germline, CDR1 SNHLY and CDR2 FYNNEI. The CDR3 covers 13 residues.